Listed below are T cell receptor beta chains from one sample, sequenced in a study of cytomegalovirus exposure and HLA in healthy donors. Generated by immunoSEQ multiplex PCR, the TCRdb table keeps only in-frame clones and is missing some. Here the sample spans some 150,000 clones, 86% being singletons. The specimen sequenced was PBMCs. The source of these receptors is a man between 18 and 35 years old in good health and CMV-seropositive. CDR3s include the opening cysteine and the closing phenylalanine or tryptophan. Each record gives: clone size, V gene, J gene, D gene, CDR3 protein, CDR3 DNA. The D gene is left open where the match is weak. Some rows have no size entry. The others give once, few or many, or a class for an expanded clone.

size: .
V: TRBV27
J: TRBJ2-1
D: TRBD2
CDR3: CASSWGGMNEQFF
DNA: TGTGCCAGCAGTTGGGGAGGGATGAATGAGCAGTTCTTC

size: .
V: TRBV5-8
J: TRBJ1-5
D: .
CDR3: CASSSWFGLSNQPQHF
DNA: TGTGCCAGCAGCTCCTGGTTTGGGCTTAGCAATCAGCCCCAGCATTTT

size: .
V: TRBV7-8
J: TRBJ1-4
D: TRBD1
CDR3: CASNPLTTGDSTNEKLFF
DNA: TGTGCCAGCAACCCTTTAACGACAGGGGATTCTACTAATGAAAAACTGTTTTTT

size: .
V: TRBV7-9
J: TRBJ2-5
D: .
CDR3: CASSAGETQYF
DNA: TGTGCCAGCAGCGCCGGGGAGACCCAGTACTTC

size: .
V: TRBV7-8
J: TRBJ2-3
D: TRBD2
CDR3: CASSLMGLAGTDTQYF
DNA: TGTGCCAGCAGCTTAATGGGACTAGCGGGAACAGATACGCAGTATTTT

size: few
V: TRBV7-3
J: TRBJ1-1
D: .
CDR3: CASSLRLVKDTEAFF
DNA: TGTGCCAGCAGCCTGCGACTGGTCAAGGACACTGAAGCTTTCTTT

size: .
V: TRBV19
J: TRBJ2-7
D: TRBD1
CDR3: CASSRQGWLYF
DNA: TGTGCCAGTAGTAGACAGGGTTGGCTGTACTTC

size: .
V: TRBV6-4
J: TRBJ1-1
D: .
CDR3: CASSSGYGTEAFF
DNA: TGTGCCAGCAGTTCAGGGTACGGTACTGAAGCTTTCTTT

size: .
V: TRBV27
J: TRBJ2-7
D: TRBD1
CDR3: CASSSGTGGRNEQYF
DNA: TGTGCCAGCAGTTCCGGGACAGGGGGCAGGAACGAGCAGTACTTC

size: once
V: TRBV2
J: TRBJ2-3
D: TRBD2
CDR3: CASGSGGAVDTQYF
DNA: TGTGCCAGCGGTAGCGGGGGGGCTGTAGATACGCAGTATTTT